This T cell receptor beta chain appears in the sequencing data of a study of cytomegalovirus exposure and HLA in healthy donors. Study observations and caveats: Specificity for CMV antigens was confirmed in vitro for three of the CMV-associated chains. Among TCR beta chains, those listed as cytomegalovirus-associated numbered over 150.

A remark on this clone: What it binds is not known.

V was pared by 1 base and J by 8 bases, with 3 bases of the junction left unmatched. CDR3 length: 14 amino acids. The germline V gene has CDR1 SEHNR and CDR2 FQNEAQ (reference sequence). Profiling relied on immunoSEQ multiplex PCR, and the TCRdb table lists in-frame clones only, not all of them. The sample contains around 160,000 clones, more than 75% of which appear only once. This clonotype originated in a man between 18 and 35 years old in good health and CMV-seronegative. The chain combines TRBV7-9 with TRBJ1-3; 9 bases are a match to TRBD1. The sequenced sample consisted of PBMCs. For the CDR3, the DNA is TGTGCCAGCAGCTTAGGGGACAGGGTATACACCATATATTTT. This encodes CASSLGDRVYTIYF.